This paragraph covers one TCR beta chain sequence. As processed by the authors: Reference gene primer amplification gave nucleated cell count estimates. This table comes from immunoSEQ multiplex PCR, and its TCRdb copy is limited to in-frame clones, with some not included. V and J calls and clone size are given by that table; D and trimming were obtained from the DNA. Of 270,000 or so clones in the sample, roughly 91% were seen once. This specimen comes from a study of blood T cell repertoires in COVID-19. Study-level background: From the United States, Italy and Spain came samples of acute and convalescent COVID-19. Sample material is recorded as cDNA or gDNA derived from T cells, B-cell-depleted T cells, or PBMCs.

The CDR3 loop spans 17 amino acids. CDR1 and CDR2 from the germline V gene are SGHNT and YENEEA. Trimming took 2 bases from V and 4 from J; bases not matched to a gene: 8. The receptor was isolated from a man aged 35 to 55 with acute or convalescent COVID-19. The rearrangement links TRBV11-3 to TRBJ2-3; 11 bases match TRBD2. The sequencing sample was made of peripheral blood. CDR3 sequence (DNA): TGTGCCAGCAGCTTACACTCCGGGACTAGCGGCTCAGATACGCAGTATTTT. Translating it yields CASSLHSGTSGSDTQYF.